This TCR beta chain was captured in a study of blood T cell repertoires in COVID-19. The data were produced by immunoSEQ multiplex PCR, yet TCRdb's version contains in-frame clones alone and is incomplete. The table lists nearly 200,000 clones, approximately 87% of them singletons. The germline V gene has CDR1 DFQATT and CDR2 SNEGSKA (reference sequence). The CDR3 consists of 15 residues. The ends lost 3 bases at V and 7 bases at J; junction bases unmatched: 6. The TCR comes from a woman aged 70-85 years with acute or convalescent COVID-19. Material: peripheral blood. The chain has TRBV20-1 and TRBJ2-1, with 13 bases fitting TRBD2. The CDR3 nucleotides read TGCAGTGCTAGTGGACTAGCGGGAGTTGATAATGAGCAGTTCTTC. Translation gives CSASGLAGVDNEQFF.